This TCR beta chain came from a study of T cells after yellow fever vaccination. This clonotype has only a few counts. The CDR3 totals 14 residues. J was trimmed by 7 bases and V by 6 bases; bases with no gene match: 7. TCRdb redid the calling of the 5' RACE reads with MiXCR, one entry per CDR3 protein. This sample has a few hundred thousand distinct CDR3 sequences, with 6% to 7.5% found just once. Here the sequenced sample was CD4+ T cells sorted from PBMCs, taken 15 days after the yellow fever booster vaccination. The receptor was isolated from a man aged 25 to 45 who received the YFV17D yellow fever vaccine. This chain uses TRBV12-3 or TRBV12-4 with TRBJ2-2, with 8 bases identical to TRBD1. CDR3 protein: CASRRTGKVGELFF. The CDR3 bases are TGTGCCAGCAGACGGACAGGGAAGGTCGGGGAGCTGTTTTTT.